The 28 T cell receptor beta chains below all came from one sample that was sequenced in a study of blood T cell repertoires in COVID-19. Here immunoSEQ multiplex PCR was the method, and the copy in TCRdb shows in-frame clones only, minus some. This sample yields 250,000 or so clones, of which about 68% are seen a single time; over 3% belongs to the top ten. Input material: peripheral blood. All receptors derive from a woman aged 80 or over with acute or convalescent COVID-19.

The chain joins TRBV6-5 to TRBJ2-3; tentative D call: TRBD1 (5 bases). The germline gives CDR1 MNHEY, CDR2 SVGAGI. There are 13 residues in the CDR3. Trimming cost V 6 bases and J 2 bases, with 9 bases left between them. The CDR3 sequence: CASRSGITDTQYF. For the CDR3, the DNA is TGTGCCAGCAGATCAGGGATCACAGATACGCAGTATTTT.

The genes are TRBV18 and TRBJ2-5; 9 bases are a match to TRBD2. The CDR3 loop spans 14 amino acids. Losses at the gene ends were 3 bases for V and 5 bases for J; bases not matched to a gene: 4. CDR1 and CDR2 (germline): KGHSH, LQKENI. This CDR3 reads CASSPGLAGETQYF. The CDR3, as DNA: TGTGCCAGCTCACCGGGACTAGCTGGTGAGACCCAGTACTTC. The complete variable domain, with remaining parts taken from reference TRBV18 and TRBJ2-5, reads NAGVMQNPRHLVRRRGQEARLRCSPMKGHSHVYWYRQLPEEGLKFMVYLQKENIIDESGMPKERFSAEFPKEGPSILRIQQVVRGDSAAYFCASSPGLAGETQYFGPGTRLLVL.

This clone has more than one count but fewer than ten. This chain connects TRBV7-9 to TRBJ1-1, with D hard to call. Germline V lookup: CDR1 SEHNR, CDR2 FQNEAQ (reference sequence). Trimming took off 7 bases at V and 1 base at J, with 7 bases between the two ends. This CDR3 region has 12 residues. In DNA form, the CDR3 reads TGTGCCAGCAACCGGGGGAACACTGAAGCTTTCTTT. Protein sequence: CASNRGNTEAFF.

This clone was seen a single time. This CDR3 reads CASSQASGGETQYF. The CDR3 DNA sequence: TGTGCCAGCAGCCAAGCTAGCGGGGGTGAGACCCAGTACTTC. The chain employs TRBV4-2 and TRBJ2-5, with TRBD2 identical over 10 bases. The CDR3 runs to 14 residues. V shed 1 base and J 5 bases; nucleotides not matched to a gene: 1. Germline CDR1 is LGHNA and CDR2 is YNFKEQ.

The V gene is TRBV6-5, the J gene TRBJ2-1; D is perhaps TRBD2 (6 bases). From germline, CDR1 is MNHEY and CDR2 SVGAGI. This CDR3 contains 15 residues. V shed 6 bases and J shed 9 bases, with 21 bases lying between them. The CDR3 nucleotides are TGTGCCAGCAGCCACGGGTCGGGAGTGGCGCCTGAGCAGTTCTTC. Amino acids: CASSHGSGVAPEQFF.

V gene TRBV7-9 combines with J gene TRBJ2-5; D may be TRBD1 (6 bases). The CDR3 runs to 15 residues. Germline CDR1 reads SEHNR; CDR2 reads FQNEAQ (reference sequence). V was clipped by 5 bases and J by 7 bases, with 20 bases between them. The CDR3 here is CASSRVAGETGTQYF. The CDR3 DNA follows: TGTGCCAGCAGCCGGGTGGCAGGGGAGACGGGGACCCAGTACTTC.

This clone turned up a few times. CDR3 in DNA: TGCGCCAGCAGCTTACCCCTAGCGGGGGGAGTCTACGAGCAGTACTTC. Its translation is CASSLPLAGGVYEQYF. V and J are TRBV5-1 and TRBJ2-7; 11 nucleotides agree with TRBD2. J lost 3 bases, V lost 2 bases, and 7 bases had no gene match. The CDR3 consists of 16 residues. Germline CDR1 and CDR2: SGHRS and YFSETQ.

This clone was seen a handful of times. The chain carries TRBV5-1 and TRBJ2-7, with 9 bases identical to TRBD1. Germline V CDR1 and CDR2: SGHRS, YFSETQ. Trimming at V came to 3 bases and at J to 5 bases, leaving 6 bases not matched to a gene. The CDR3 length is 14 residues. The CDR3 coding sequence is TGCGCCAGCAGCTCCGGGACAGGGACGGACGAGCAGTACTTC. Protein sequence: CASSSGTGTDEQYF.

This rearrangement joins TRBV10-3 to TRBJ2-6; D possibly corresponds to TRBD1 (6 bases). CDR3 length equals 18 residues. Trimming took off 0 bases at V and 1 base at J, with 13 bases between the two ends. CDR1 ENHRY and CDR2 SYGVKD come from the germline V gene. The CDR3 DNA sequence: TGTGCCATCAGTGAGTCGACGGTAGGGGGATCTGGGGCCAACGTCCTGACTTTC. As protein: CAISESTVGGSGANVLTF.

Of note for this clone: A much larger clone differs by one base, so this may be a read error. The V gene is TRBV4-3, the J gene TRBJ1-2; 11 nucleotides match TRBD1. Unmatched junction bases numbered 1, after V lost 4 bases and J lost 6 bases. Germline V gene sequence: CDR1 LGHNA, CDR2 YSLEER. There are 13 residues in the CDR3. DNA for the CDR3: TGCGCCAGCAGCCCGGGACAGGGGGATGGCTACACCTTC. It translates to CASSPGQGDGYTF.

This clone was observed a single time. This chain links TRBV18 with TRBJ1-1; D gene uncertain. Trimming took 1 base from V and 1 from J, leaving 22 bases between them. The CDR3 totals 19 residues. Germline CDR1 and CDR2: KGHSH and LQKENI. CDR3 sequence reads: CASSPQWAPIYSENTEAFF. Here the CDR3 DNA reads TGTGCCAGCTCACCACAGTGGGCCCCGATTTATTCTGAGAACACTGAAGCTTTCTTT.

This chain joins TRBV3-1 (or the pseudogene TRBV3-2) and TRBJ1-1; D is possibly TRBD1 (5 bases). This CDR3 region has 14 residues. Germline V gene lookup returns CDR1 LGHDT and CDR2 YNNKEL (reference sequence). Trimming cost V 5 bases and J 1 base, with 11 bases left between them. The CDR3 here is CASSTPQGNTEAFF. DNA for the CDR3: TGTGCCAGCAGCACACCTCAGGGGAACACTGAAGCTTTCTTT.

The V call is TRBV6-5, the J call TRBJ2-1; D gene unclear. Trimming removed 2 bases at V and 8 bases at J, with 10 bases between. The germline CDR1 and CDR2 sequences are MNHEY and SVGAGI. The CDR3 sequence is 13 residues long. The CDR3 loop reads CASSYGPIDEQFF. DNA of the CDR3: TGTGCCAGCAGTTACGGGCCAATCGATGAGCAGTTCTTC.

The chain carries TRBV28 and TRBJ2-3; 12 bases are shared with TRBD2. Germline-derived CDR1 and CDR2 are MDHEN and SYDVKM. The CDR3 length is 19 residues. J lost 8 bases, V lost 5 bases, and 20 bases had no gene match. This CDR3 reads CASSPQPGLAGGMEGTQYF. The DNA for the CDR3 is TGTGCCAGCAGTCCCCAGCCAGGTCTAGCGGGAGGGATGGAGGGTACGCAGTATTTT.

The CDR3 here is CASSLESLGEAAYEQYF. The DNA of the CDR3 is TGCGCCAGCAGCTTGGAATCCTTGGGGGAGGCCGCCTACGAGCAGTACTTC. This rearrangement joins TRBV5-1 to TRBJ2-7; D possibly corresponds to TRBD2 (6 bases). Between the trimmed V and J ends, which lost 0 bases and 2 bases, there was a span of 18 bases. The CDR3 loop spans 17 amino acids. Germline CDR1 is SGHRS and CDR2 is YFSETQ. Filled out from reference TRBV5-1 and TRBJ2-7, the complete variable domain reads KAGVTQTPRYLIKTRGQQVTLSCSPISGHRSVSWYQQTPGQGLQFLFEYFSETQRNKGNFPGRFSGRQFSNSRSEMNVSTLELGDSALYLCASSLESLGEAAYEQYFGPGTRLTVT.

This chain uses TRBV7-2 with TRBJ1-5; 7 bases map to TRBD1. J lost 6 bases, V lost 5 bases, and 10 bases had no gene match. The CDR3 covers 15 residues. Per the germline V gene, CDR1 is SGHTA and CDR2 is FQGNSA. Here the CDR3 reads CASSTETGRIQPQHF. As DNA, the CDR3 is TGTGCCAGCAGCACAGAGACAGGGAGGATTCAGCCCCAGCATTTT.

This chain joins TRBV18 and TRBJ1-1; unclear D gene. CDR1 is KGHSH, CDR2 LQKENI, per germline. The length of the CDR3 is 14 residues. V lost 4 bases and J lost 3, with 12 bases in between. The CDR3 sequence is CASSLTVTYTEAFF. CDR3 nucleotides: TGTGCCAGCTCACTCACAGTTACCTACACTGAAGCTTTCTTT.

The chain links TRBV7-3 to TRBJ2-4, with 9 bases fitting TRBD2. Germline V lookup: CDR1 SGHTA, CDR2 FQGTGA. The CDR3 consists of 16 residues. Trimming took 2 bases from V and 8 from J; bases not matched to a gene: 10. In DNA, the CDR3 is TGTGCCAGCAGCTTACACCCCAGCGGGGGGTTAGACATTCAGTACTTC. Protein product: CASSLHPSGGLDIQYF.

V is TRBV3-1 (or the pseudogene TRBV3-2) and J is TRBJ1-1; 8 bases are shared with TRBD1. Germline V lookup: CDR1 LGHDT, CDR2 YNNKEL (reference sequence). The CDR3 has 14 amino acids. V lost 4 bases and J lost 3; bases outside the gene matches: 4. CDR3 in DNA: TGTGCCAGCAGCCGCAGGGGGCGGGACACTGAAGCTTTCTTT. Amino acid sequence: CASSRRGRDTEAFF.

V is TRBV7-2 and J is TRBJ1-1; D is undetermined. CDR3 length: 14 residues. The germline CDR1 and CDR2 sequences are SGHTA and FQGNSA. Trimming removed 1 base from V and 9 bases from J, with 15 bases in between. CDR3 sequence: CASSLGMSDTQAFF. The CDR3, as DNA: TGTGCCAGCAGCTTAGGGATGTCCGACACCCAAGCTTTCTTT.

This clone showed up just once. The rearrangement links TRBV10-1 to TRBJ1-5, with TRBD1 matching 7 bases. The germline V gene encodes CDR1 WNHNN and CDR2 SYGVQD (reference sequence). This CDR3 is built from 14 residues. V lost 8 bases, J lost 4 bases, and 8 bases stayed unmatched. CDR3 in amino acids: CASGETGSNQPQHF. DNA of the CDR3: TGCGCCAGCGGGGAGACAGGGAGTAATCAGCCCCAGCATTTT.

J is TRBJ2-2 and V is TRBV9, with 7 bases that match TRBD2. The CDR3 totals 16 residues. V lost 0 bases and J lost 2; bases outside the gene matches: 4. Germline V gene sequence: CDR1 SGDLS, CDR2 YYNGEE. The CDR3 nucleotides are TGTGCCAGCAGCGTAGGCCCAGCGGGAAACACCGGGGAGCTGTTTTTT. It specifies CASSVGPAGNTGELFF.

The genes are TRBV12-5 and TRBJ2-6; 7 bases match TRBD1. V dropped 5 bases and J dropped 0; count of bases not matched to a gene: 1. Looked up from germline, CDR1 is LGHNT and CDR2 is FRNRAP. CDR3 length: 15 amino acids. The CDR3 sequence is CASGPGGSGANVLTF. CDR3 sequence (DNA): TGTGCTAGTGGTCCAGGGGGCTCTGGGGCCAACGTCCTGACTTTC. Drawing the rest from reference TRBV12-5 and TRBJ2-6, the complete variable domain is DARVTQTPRHKVTEMGQEVTMRCQPILGHNTVFWYRQTMMQGLELLAYFRNRAPLDDSGMPKDRFSAEMPDATLATLKIQPSEPRDSAVYFCASGPGGSGANVLTFGAGSRLTVL.

The rearrangement joins TRBV9 to TRBJ2-1; 8 bases are a match to TRBD2. CDR1 is SGDLS, CDR2 YYNGEE, per germline. The CDR3 sequence is 15 residues long. Trimming took 0 bases from V and 8 from J; bases not matched to a gene: 7. CDR3 nucleotide sequence: TGTGCCAGCAGCGTAGCAGCGGGAGAAATTCATGAGCAGTTCTTC. Translation gives CASSVAAGEIHEQFF.

This clone has a handful of counts. The J gene is TRBJ2-3, the V gene TRBV7-6, with 9 nucleotides matching TRBD2. With V trimmed by 1 base and J by 4 bases, 15 bases remained unmatched. CDR1 and CDR2 from the germline V gene are SGHVS and FNYEAQ. This CDR3 region has 19 residues. CDR3 nucleotide sequence: TGTGCCAGCAGCTTAGTCGGCGGGGGGGCCAGACTGAGGTCAGATACGCAGTATTTT. Encoded protein: CASSLVGGGARLRSDTQYF.

The rearrangement joins TRBV10-3 to TRBJ1-2, with 8 bases aligning to TRBD1. CDR1 ENHRY and CDR2 SYGVKD come from the germline V gene. V lost 6 bases to trimming and J lost 2 bases; unmatched junction nucleotides: 5. CDR3 length: 14 residues. CDR3 in amino acids: CAISGGQGNYGYTF. The CDR3 nucleotides are TGTGCCATCAGCGGAGGACAGGGAAACTATGGCTACACCTTC.

This rearrangement joins TRBV23-1 to TRBJ2-7; TRBD1 agrees at 9 bases. TRBV23-1 is annotated as an ORF whose role is uncertain. There are 14 residues in the CDR3. V was pared by 7 bases and J by 6 bases, with 10 bases of the junction left unmatched. This chain's CDR3 is CASNRGTGLSEQYF. The CDR3 DNA sequence: TGCGCCAGCAACCGCGGGACAGGGTTGAGCGAGCAGTACTTC.

This chain uses TRBV19 with TRBJ2-7; 7 nucleotides match TRBD1. V shed 5 bases, J shed 2 bases, and the junction held 9 bases outside the gene matches. This CDR3 has 15 residues. Germline V lookup: CDR1 LNHDA, CDR2 SQIVND (reference sequence). CDR3 nucleotide sequence: TGTGCCAGTAGTTCGACAGGGCCCCTTCCCTACGAGCAGTACTTC. It specifies CASSSTGPLPYEQYF.